The T cell receptor beta chain under discussion was sequenced for a study of shared clonotypes between healthy human individuals. Study overall: The study enrolled two women and three men aged 18 to 49.

The genomic DNA of each subset was split evenly across several immunoSEQ plates. TCRdb keeps only in-frame clones here, not all; method: immunoSEQ multiplex PCR. This table holds about 2,500,000 clones, around nine tenths found once. This clone came up once. Different DNA sequences within this sample yield the same CDR3. The trim removed 1 base at V and 8 bases at J, leaving 3 bases unmatched. The germline V gene has CDR1 LNHDA and CDR2 SQIVND (reference sequence). The CDR3 is made up of 13 amino acids. The origin of this receptor is a man younger than 35 in good health. The V call is TRBV19, the J call TRBJ1-2; 8 positions agree with TRBD1. Sequenced: naive CD4+ T cells sorted from blood. Noted subset: CD45RA+ positively selected. The CDR3, as DNA: TGTGCCAGTAGTATAGGGACAGGGAACGGCTACACCTTC. It specifies CASSIGTGNGYTF.